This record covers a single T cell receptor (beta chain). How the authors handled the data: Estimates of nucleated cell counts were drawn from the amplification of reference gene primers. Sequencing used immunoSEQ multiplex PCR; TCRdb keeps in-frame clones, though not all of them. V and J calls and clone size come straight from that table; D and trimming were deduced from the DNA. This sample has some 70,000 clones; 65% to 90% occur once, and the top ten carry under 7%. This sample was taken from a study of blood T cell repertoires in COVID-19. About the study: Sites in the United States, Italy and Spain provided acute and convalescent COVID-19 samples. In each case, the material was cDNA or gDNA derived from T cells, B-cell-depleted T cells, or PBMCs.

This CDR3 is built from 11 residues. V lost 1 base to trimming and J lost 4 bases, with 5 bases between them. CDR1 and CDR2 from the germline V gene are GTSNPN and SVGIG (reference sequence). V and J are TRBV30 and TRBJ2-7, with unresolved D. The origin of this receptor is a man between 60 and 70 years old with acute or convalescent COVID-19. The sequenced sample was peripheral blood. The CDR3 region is CAWSAQYEQYF. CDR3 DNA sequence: TGTGCCTGGAGTGCACAGTACGAGCAGTACTTC.